Included here is one TCR beta chain sequence, with context. This entry is derived from a study of T-cell memory formation after mild COVID-19. TCRdb ran MiXCR on the 5' RACE reads and lists one entry per CDR3 protein. The table has 470,000 or so distinct CDR3 sequences, about 20% seen once; the top ten hold roughly 8.4%. The CDR3 spans 13 residues. V was cut by 6 bases and J by 5 bases, with 11 bases left in between. Germline CDR1 MNHEY, CDR2 SVGAGI. Sequencing was carried out using PBMCs or a T cell subset sorted from them (not recorded which). The clonotype was recovered from an adult woman who had mild COVID-19 (a few samples of this study predate the infection). Cell type and time point are not known. V is TRBV6-5 and J is TRBJ2-1, with D unclear. This CDR3 reads CASRAYKHNEQFF. CDR3 sequence (DNA): TGTGCCAGCAGGGCATATAAACACAATGAGCAGTTCTTC.